The entry that follows covers one T cell receptor (beta chain) sequence. Its specificity is not known. The second PCR ran roughly 7 to 12 cycles with a sample-barcoded 5' primer and J-beta primers. TCRdb reprocessed the 5' RACE reads with MiXCR, giving one entry per CDR3 protein. The repertoire has some 1,500,000 distinct CDR3 sequences, around 40% of them found once; the top ten carry about 4.1%. Researchers collected 9.5 to 10 milliliters of peripheral blood from every single donor. The germline CDR1 and CDR2 sequences are ENHRY and SYGVKD. V dropped 6 bases and J dropped 12; count of bases not matched to a gene: 9. The CDR3 is 14 amino acids. The data were obtained in a study of blood T cells in healthy people across ages. Study observations and caveats: PBMC samples, being unsorted, prevented any conclusive comparison of naive and antigen-experienced cells.

This sequence joins TRBV10-3 and TRBJ2-1; TRBD2 aligns across 12 bases. The source of this sequence is a woman aged 18 to 35 in good health. Sequenced input: blood. CDR3 bases: TGTGCCATCAGAGATGGACTAGCGGGATTGGTGCAGTTCTTC. Translating it yields CAIRDGLAGLVQFF.